The 23 T cell receptor beta chains listed next were all sequenced from one sample in a study of cytomegalovirus exposure and HLA in healthy donors (dated 2017 in TCRdb). The library relied on the immunoSEQ multiplex PCR assay. Held by TCRdb, this immuneACCESS table contains in-frame sequences only and omits some clones. Under half of the omission traces to an unresolved V gene where checked; the cause of the rest is unknown. Across this sample there are approximately 280,000 clones, with around nine tenths seen only once. About 0.86% of the sample goes to the ten largest clones. Material for sequencing was PBMCs. The receptor set was obtained from a woman in her late teens or twenties in good health and CMV-seronegative.

As concerns this clone: Sequence at one end of the junction differs from germline and may be a read error. The CDR3 sequence: CASSLGPAYNEQFF. CDR3 DNA: TGTGCCAGCAGCCTAGGACCCGCGTACAATGAGCAGTTCTTC. This chain joins TRBV13 and TRBJ2-1; D gene uncertain. This CDR3 contains 14 residues. Germline loops: CDR1 PRHDT, CDR2 FYEKMQ (reference sequence). Supplemented by reference TRBV13 and TRBJ2-1, the full variable domain reads AAGVIQSPRHLIKEKRETATLKCYPIPRHDTVYWYQQGPGQDPQFLISFYEKMQSDKGSIPDRFSAQQFSDYHSELNMSSLELGDSALYFCASSLGPAYNEQFFGPGTRLTVL.

V gene TRBV2 combines with J gene TRBJ1-3; possible D gene TRBD1, 6 bases. CDR1 and CDR2 (germline): SNHLY, FYNNEI. Trimming left V 7 bases short and J 0 bases short, with 16 bases between. The CDR3 is made up of 16 amino acids. CDR3 in DNA: TGTGCCAGCAAATACCCCACAGGGAACTCTGGAAACACCATATATTTT. Translated: CASKYPTGNSGNTIYF.

The chain uses TRBV9 and TRBJ1-2; 9 nucleotides align to TRBD1. Germline V gives CDR1 SGDLS, CDR2 YYNGEE. Germline trimming cut 7 bases from V and 0 bases from J; bases unmatched to any gene: 7. The CDR3 extends over 15 amino acids. The CDR3 sequence: CASGSGQGPNYGYTF. The CDR3 DNA reads TGTGCCAGCGGGTCGGGACAGGGACCTAACTATGGCTACACCTTC.

The rearrangement uses TRBV11-3 and TRBJ2-1; 11 bases fit TRBD2. J gave up 6 bases and V 5 bases, and 9 bases lay outside the gene matches. Per germline, CDR1 SGHNT and CDR2 YENEEA. The CDR3 has 16 amino acids. The CDR3 sequence is CASSPKGLAGLNEQFF. CDR3 DNA: TGTGCCAGCAGCCCGAAAGGACTAGCGGGCCTCAATGAGCAGTTCTTC.

The V gene is TRBV6-6, the J gene TRBJ2-7; D might be TRBD2 (6 bases). The CDR3 length is 15 residues. In germline, CDR1 is MNHNY, CDR2 SVGAGI (reference sequence). V dropped 6 bases and J dropped 2 bases, with 17 bases sitting between them. The CDR3 spells CASRGGPIAPYEQYF. DNA of the CDR3: TGTGCCAGCAGGGGGGGACCCATAGCTCCCTACGAGCAGTACTTC.

This rearrangement joins TRBV15 to TRBJ1-5; no clear D gene. The CDR3 has 15 amino acids. The germline gives CDR1 LNHNV, CDR2 YYDKDF (reference sequence). Trimming removed 0 bases at V and 0 bases at J, with 6 bases between. The CDR3 sequence is CATSREAGSNQPQHF. DNA of the CDR3: TGTGCCACCAGCAGAGAGGCAGGTAGCAATCAGCCCCAGCATTTT.

The chain combines TRBV13 with TRBJ2-6, with 10 bases identical to TRBD1. The germline gives CDR1 PRHDT, CDR2 FYEKMQ (reference sequence). V gave up 5 bases and J gave up 4 bases; unmatched junction bases: 8. The CDR3 is 17 residues long. The CDR3 region is CASSQGQGLSGANVLTF. CDR3 in DNA: TGTGCCAGCAGCCAGGGACAGGGGTTGTCCGGGGCCAACGTCCTGACTTTC.

The J gene is TRBJ2-1, the V gene TRBV27; 13 bases agree with TRBD2. Germline V gives CDR1 MNHEY, CDR2 SMNVEV (reference sequence). The CDR3 consists of 18 residues. V was pared by 1 base and J by 1 base, with 4 bases of the junction left unmatched. The CDR3 protein is CASSLWGTSGASYNEQFF. Here the CDR3 DNA reads TGTGCCAGCAGTTTATGGGGGACTAGCGGGGCATCCTACAATGAGCAGTTCTTC.

V usage is TRBV13 and J usage is TRBJ2-3, with 8 bases matching TRBD2. Germline CDR1 reads PRHDT; CDR2 reads FYEKMQ (reference sequence). This CDR3 is 15 amino acids long. V trimming: 0 bases; J trimming: 2 bases; junction bases outside the gene matches: 1. Here the CDR3 DNA reads TGTGCCAGCAGCTTAGGTAGCGGGAACACAGATACGCAGTATTTT. It encodes CASSLGSGNTDTQYF.

The V call is TRBV4-1, the J call TRBJ2-7, with 9 bases lining up with TRBD1. This CDR3 comprises 15 residues. Germline CDR1 reads MGHRA; CDR2 reads YSYEKL. J was trimmed by 3 bases and V by 2 bases; bases with no gene match: 5. This CDR3 is CASSQTTGQGYEQYF. The CDR3 DNA follows: TGCGCCAGCAGCCAAACTACGGGACAGGGCTACGAGCAGTACTTC.

The chain employs TRBV7-6 and TRBJ2-3, with 11 bases aligning to TRBD2. Germline CDR1 and CDR2: SGHVS and FNYEAQ. V trimming: 1 base; J trimming: 0 bases; junction bases outside the gene matches: 6. CDR3 length: 18 amino acids. CDR3 DNA: TGTGCCAGCAGCTTAGGGCCGACTAGCGGGACTAGCACAGATACGCAGTATTTT. It specifies CASSLGPTSGTSTDTQYF.

The chain employs TRBV28 and TRBJ1-5, with 10 bases aligning to TRBD1. Germline CDR1 and CDR2: MDHEN and SYDVKM. The CDR3 has 17 residues. Unmatched junction bases numbered 9, after V lost 7 bases and J lost 0 bases. The CDR3 reads CASTQTGGKYSNQPQHF. The CDR3 region has the DNA TGTGCCAGCACTCAGACAGGGGGCAAGTATAGCAATCAGCCCCAGCATTTT.

The chain couples TRBV4-1 to TRBJ1-2; D may be TRBD1 (5 bases). This CDR3 has 14 residues. The germline CDR1 and CDR2 sequences are MGHRA and YSYEKL. V lost 0 bases, J lost 7 bases, and 12 bases lay in between. CDR3 nucleotides: TGCGCCAGCAGCCAAGAGGGCAGGGTGAGTGGCTACACCTTC. Translation: CASSQEGRVSGYTF.

Here the CDR3 DNA reads TGTGCCTGGAGGAGTGACAGGTCAGGAAACACCATATATTTT. Translating gives CAWRSDRSGNTIYF. The chain uses TRBV30 and TRBJ1-3, with D tentatively TRBD1 (6 bases). This CDR3 region has 14 residues. V gave up 3 bases and J gave up 4 bases, with 13 bases separating them. Looked up from germline, CDR1 is GTSNPN and CDR2 is SVGIG (reference sequence).

This chain links TRBV19 with TRBJ2-7, with TRBD2 matching 9 bases. V was clipped by 1 base and J by 4 bases; unmatched bases: 5. The CDR3 has 15 residues. Germline V gives CDR1 LNHDA, CDR2 SQIVND (reference sequence). As DNA, the CDR3 is TGTGCCAGTAGTATAGGAGGACTAGCGACTTACGAGCAGTACTTC. This gives the protein CASSIGGLATYEQYF.

V usage is TRBV18 and J usage is TRBJ2-1, with D uncertain. The germline V gene has CDR1 KGHSH and CDR2 LQKENI. Trimming shortened V by 3 bases and J by 8 bases, and 5 bases separated the two germline ends. The CDR3 runs 11 residues. The CDR3 region is CASSPRDEQFF. CDR3 DNA sequence: TGTGCCAGCTCACCTAGAGATGAGCAGTTCTTC. The full variable domain, completed using reference TRBV18 and TRBJ2-1, is NAGVMQNPRHLVRRRGQEARLRCSPMKGHSHVYWYRQLPEEGLKFMVYLQKENIIDESGMPKERFSAEFPKEGPSILRIQQVVRGDSAAYFCASSPRDEQFFGPGTRLTVL.

The chain couples TRBV19 to TRBJ2-3; D perhaps matches TRBD1 (6 bases). Trimming pared 3 bases from V and 4 bases from J, leaving 14 bases between. The CDR3 extends over 15 amino acids. CDR1 and CDR2 (germline): LNHDA, SQIVND (reference sequence). The CDR3 sequence is CASSMREGGADTQYF. Here the CDR3 DNA reads TGTGCCAGTAGTATGAGGGAAGGGGGTGCAGATACGCAGTATTTT.

The gene calls are TRBV19 and TRBJ2-1; 11 bases are shared with TRBD2. The ends lost 3 bases at V and 13 bases at J; junction bases unmatched: 5. The V gene's germline CDR1 is LNHDA and CDR2 SQIVND (reference sequence). The CDR3 totals 13 residues. In DNA, the CDR3 is TGTGCCAGTAGTATGGTGACTAGCGGGATACAGTTCTTC. Translating gives CASSMVTSGIQFF.

The V gene is TRBV5-1, the J gene TRBJ2-3; TRBD2 agrees at 14 bases. V dropped 3 bases and J dropped 5; count of bases not matched to a gene: 2. This CDR3 is built from 15 residues. Germline V CDR1 and CDR2: SGHRS, YFSETQ. The CDR3 bases are TGCGCCAGCAGCTCCGGACTAGCGGGAGGAGATACGCAGTATTTT. Encoded protein: CASSSGLAGGDTQYF.

V usage is TRBV28 and J usage is TRBJ2-7; 9 bases are a match to TRBD1. CDR1 is MDHEN and CDR2 is SYDVKM in the germline V gene. The CDR3 consists of 15 residues. J lost 6 bases, V lost 5 bases, and 11 bases had no gene match. CDR3 amino acids: CASSLIGTGKSEQYF. DNA of the CDR3: TGTGCCAGCAGTCTGATCGGGACAGGGAAAAGCGAGCAGTACTTC. Based on the CDR3 plus reference TRBV28 and TRBJ2-7, the full variable domain is DVKVTQSSRYLVKRTGEKVFLECVQDMDHENMFWYRQDPGLGLRLIYFSYDVKMKEKGDIPEGYSVSREKKERFSLILESASTNQTSMYLCASSLIGTGKSEQYFGPGTRLTVT.

This chain uses TRBV13 with TRBJ2-5, with D unclear. The CDR3 sequence is 16 residues long. The V end lost 0 bases, the J end lost 0 bases, and 11 bases lay between the germline ends. CDR1 and CDR2 (germline): PRHDT, FYEKMQ (reference sequence). CDR3 bases: TGTGCCAGCAGCTTAGGGCTCGAGTCCTACCAAGAGACCCAGTACTTC. Protein product: CASSLGLESYQETQYF.

The rearrangement links TRBV9 to TRBJ1-1; D is possibly TRBD1 (5 bases). V was pared by 0 bases and J by 0 bases, with 9 bases between. CDR1 is SGDLS, CDR2 YYNGEE, per germline. The CDR3 runs to 15 residues. CDR3 coding DNA: TGTGCCAGCAGCGTAGGGTCAGGGTTGAACACTGAAGCTTTCTTT. This translates into CASSVGSGLNTEAFF.

The chain joins TRBV4-1 to TRBJ2-7; 9 nucleotides match TRBD1. This CDR3 spans 15 amino acids. Trimming took 8 bases from V and 3 from J; bases not matched to a gene: 11. Per germline, CDR1 MGHRA and CDR2 YSYEKL. The CDR3 DNA reads TGCGCCAGCGGGATACCGGGACAGGGTCTCTACGAGCAGTACTTC. It translates to CASGIPGQGLYEQYF.